Shown below are 14 T cell receptor beta chains from a single sample sequenced in a study of cytomegalovirus exposure and HLA in healthy donors. Vbeta (60) and Jbeta (13) primers were used in the PCR. Data came from immunoSEQ multiplex PCR; TCRdb stores just in-frame clones and leaves some out. The data show some 180,000 clones, 82% seen once. Sequences were obtained from PBMCs. The source is a middle-aged man in good health and CMV-seronegative.

Here the CDR3 DNA reads TGTGCCTGGACAACCGGGACTAGCGTACAAGAGACCCAGTACTTC. It specifies CAWTTGTSVQETQYF. The V call is TRBV30, the J call TRBJ2-5; 10 bases align to TRBD2. Germline V gives CDR1 GTSNPN, CDR2 SVGIG (reference sequence). This CDR3 is built from 15 residues. J gave up 2 bases and V 4 bases, and 7 bases lay outside the gene matches. Using reference TRBV30 and TRBJ2-5 for the parts outside the CDR3, the full variable domain is SQTIHQWPATLVQPVGSPLSLECTVEGTSNPNLYWYRQAAGRGLQLLFYSVGIGQISSEVPQNLSASRPQDRQFILSSKKLLLSDSGFYLCAWTTGTSVQETQYFGPGTRLLVL.

CDR3 DNA sequence: TGTGCCAGCAGTTTTGGCGGGAGGGTCGGTGGGCAGTTCTTC. Translation gives CASSFGGRVGGQFF. J is TRBJ2-1 and V is TRBV28; TRBD2 matches 9 bases. Trimming at V came to 3 bases and at J to 12 bases, leaving 9 bases not matched to a gene. The length of the CDR3 is 14 residues. CDR1 and CDR2 (germline): MDHEN, SYDVKM.

J is TRBJ2-2 and V is TRBV7-3; tentative D call: TRBD1 (6 bases). The length of the CDR3 is 13 residues. Trimming removed 6 bases at V and 4 bases at J, with 9 bases between. Germline assignment: CDR1 SGHTA and CDR2 FQGTGA. The CDR3 DNA reads as TGTGCCAGCAGTCAAGGGGGCACCGGGGAGCTGTTTTTT. Protein sequence: CASSQGGTGELFF.

V usage is TRBV7-3 and J usage is TRBJ2-2, with TRBD2 as a possible D gene (5 bases). CDR1 is SGHTA and CDR2 is FQGTGA in the germline V gene. There are 15 residues in the CDR3. V was cut by 6 bases and J by 2 bases, with 13 bases left in between. The CDR3 here is CASRRGTPNTGELFF. The CDR3 nucleotides are TGTGCCAGCAGACGGGGAACCCCCAACACCGGGGAGCTGTTTTTT.

The gene calls are TRBV4-2 and TRBJ2-7, with D possibly matching TRBD1 (6 bases). The CDR3 spans 16 residues. The V end lost 3 bases, the J end lost 2 bases, and 17 bases lay between the germline ends. Germline loops: CDR1 LGHNA, CDR2 YNFKEQ. As DNA, the CDR3 is TGTGCCAGCAGCCACCCACAGGGTATAGTTCCCTACGAGCAGTACTTC. It translates to CASSHPQGIVPYEQYF.

This chain uses TRBV19 with TRBJ1-6; D is unresolved. Trimming cost V 6 bases and J 6 bases, with 9 bases left between them. There are 13 residues in the CDR3. The germline V gene encodes CDR1 LNHDA and CDR2 SQIVND (reference sequence). The CDR3 sequence: CASREQSNSPLHF. In DNA, the CDR3 is TGTGCCAGTAGGGAACAGTCTAATTCACCCCTCCACTTT.

J is TRBJ2-7 and V is TRBV5-6, with 8 bases aligning to TRBD2. Germline loops: CDR1 SGHDT, CDR2 YYEEEE. After removal of 4 bases from V and 4 bases from J, the junction contained 13 bases not matched to a gene. CDR3 length: 16 amino acids. The CDR3 protein is CASSIVDGGAQYEQYF. Written as DNA, the CDR3 is TGTGCCAGCAGCATCGTAGACGGGGGGGCCCAGTACGAGCAGTACTTC.

The chain employs TRBV11-3 and TRBJ2-3; 10 bases line up with TRBD2. CDR1 is SGHNT and CDR2 is YENEEA in the germline V gene. V lost 1 base, J lost 5 bases, and 9 bases stayed unmatched. The CDR3 length is 17 residues. The CDR3 coding sequence is TGTGCCAGCAGCTTAGGGGTGATAGCGGGGGGACAAGATACGCAGTATTTT. Translation: CASSLGVIAGGQDTQYF.

The rearrangement joins TRBV5-1 to TRBJ2-3; 9 nucleotides line up with TRBD1. Germline CDR1 SGHRS, CDR2 YFSETQ. The CDR3 consists of 15 residues. V gave up 4 bases and J gave up 4 bases; unmatched junction bases: 7. In DNA form, the CDR3 reads TGCGCCAGCAGCCCCGGGACAGGGAGAGCAGATACGCAGTATTTT. Protein sequence: CASSPGTGRADTQYF.

The CDR3 sequence is CASSTVTGLYEKLFF. DNA for the CDR3: TGTGCCAGCAGTACAGTGACAGGGCTGTATGAAAAACTGTTTTTT. The V and J genes are TRBV28 and TRBJ1-4; 7 bases align to TRBD1. The CDR3 is 15 residues long. The V gene's germline CDR1 is MDHEN and CDR2 SYDVKM. The ends lost 5 bases at V and 6 bases at J; junction bases unmatched: 9.

The rearrangement links TRBV4-1 to TRBJ2-2; 12 bases are shared with TRBD1. The CDR3 totals 18 residues. The germline CDR1 and CDR2 sequences are MGHRA and YSYEKL. With V trimmed by 4 bases and J by 3 bases, 9 bases remained unmatched. CDR3 loop: CASSRPGTGGKYTGELFF. In DNA form, the CDR3 reads TGCGCCAGCAGCCGTCCCGGGACAGGGGGCAAGTACACCGGGGAGCTGTTTTTT.

The rearrangement uses TRBV18 and TRBJ2-1, with a possible D match to TRBD1 (6 bases). The V end lost 0 bases, the J end lost 4 bases, and 13 bases lay between the germline ends. This CDR3 spans 16 amino acids. Germline CDR1 KGHSH, CDR2 LQKENI. The CDR3 here is CASSPPDSWTYNEQFF. DNA for the CDR3: TGTGCCAGCTCACCACCGGACAGTTGGACATACAATGAGCAGTTCTTC.

The chain combines TRBV6-5 with TRBJ2-5; D is ambiguous. The CDR3 spans 15 residues. Per germline, CDR1 MNHEY and CDR2 SVGAGI. Deletions cut 9 bases from V and 0 bases from J, with 17 bases between. The CDR3 reads CASQSRLTYQETQYF. DNA for the CDR3: TGTGCCAGTCAGTCGAGGCTTACGTACCAAGAGACCCAGTACTTC.

The gene calls are TRBV5-4 and TRBJ2-7; perhaps TRBD1 as D (5 bases). The germline V gene encodes CDR1 SGHNT and CDR2 YYREEE (reference sequence). The CDR3 length is 14 residues. V was cut by 4 bases and J by 4 bases, with 15 bases left in between. The CDR3 reads CASSDRAGTYEQYF. DNA for the CDR3: TGTGCCAGCAGCGACAGAGCCGGAACTTACGAGCAGTACTTC.